This T cell receptor (beta chain) was captured in a study of regulatory T cells in long-lasting Graves disease. The study's findings and limits: Graves' patients with persistent disease showed TCR diversity lower than patients newly diagnosed. Persistent disease preferred TRBV28, TRBJ1-2 and TRBJ2-5; new disease, TRBV20-1 and TRBJ2-1.

This clonotype was seen repeatedly, ten times or more. As yet, its antigen is unknown. Time point noted: newly diagnosed GD, antithyroid drugs for less than 3 months. The TCR library was made from RNA that had been extracted from PBMCs in TRIzol. Researchers made TCR beta libraries by using iRepertoire HTBI primers and running Arm-PCR on CDR3 regions. TCRdb used MiXCR to reprocess the multiplex PCR reads, holding one entry per CDR3 protein. The sample lists 240,000 or so distinct CDR3 sequences, just over 20% seen once, with approximately 15% in the top ten. The CDR3 runs 13 residues. Trimming took off 4 bases at V and 4 bases at J, with 10 bases between the two ends. The germline V gene has CDR1 SGHAT and CDR2 FQNNGV.

This chain connects TRBV11-2 to TRBJ2-5; D may be TRBD1 (6 bases). The receptor was derived from a female donor with Graves disease. The specimen was peripheral blood mononuclear cells (PBMCs), collected at new diagnosis, from a patient treated with antithyroid drugs. The CDR3 coding sequence is TGTGCCAGCAGCTCAGGGGTGCGAGAGACCCAGTACTTC. This encodes CASSSGVRETQYF.